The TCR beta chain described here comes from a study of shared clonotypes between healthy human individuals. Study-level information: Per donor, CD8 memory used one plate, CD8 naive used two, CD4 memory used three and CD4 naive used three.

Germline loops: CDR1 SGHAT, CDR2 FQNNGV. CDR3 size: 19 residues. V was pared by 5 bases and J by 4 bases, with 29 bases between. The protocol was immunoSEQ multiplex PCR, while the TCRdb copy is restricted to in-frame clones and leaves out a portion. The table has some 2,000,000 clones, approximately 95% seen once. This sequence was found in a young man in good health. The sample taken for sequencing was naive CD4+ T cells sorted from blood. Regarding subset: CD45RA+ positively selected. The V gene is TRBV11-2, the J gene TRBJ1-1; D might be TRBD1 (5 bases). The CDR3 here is CASSRTGGNGSPPRTEAFF. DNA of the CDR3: TGTGCCAGCAGCAGAACGGGGGGGAACGGTTCTCCGCCTCGCACTGAAGCTTTCTTT. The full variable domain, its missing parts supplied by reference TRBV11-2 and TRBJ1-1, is EAGVAQSPRYKIIEKRQSVAFWCNPISGHATLYWYQQILGQGPKLLIQFQNNGVVDDSQLPKDRFSAERLKGVDSTLKIQPAKLEDSAVYLCASSRTGGNGSPPRTEAFFGQGTRLTVV.